Below are 17 T cell receptor beta chains sequenced from a single sample in a study of blood T cell repertoires in COVID-19. Assay used: immunoSEQ multiplex PCR; TCRdb lists only in-frame clones, some missing. The data show almost 500,000 clones, roughly nine tenths seen once. Material: PBMCs or T cells enriched from blood (not recorded which). The receptors were gathered from a woman aged 60-75 years who had recovered from COVID-19.

The chain carries TRBV29-1 and TRBJ1-2; tentatively, D is TRBD1 (5 bases). Germline V gene data show CDR1 as SQVTM and CDR2 as ANQGSEA. This CDR3 has 13 amino acids. V gave up 2 bases and J gave up 0 bases, with 7 bases separating them. The CDR3 loop is CSVETQANYGYTF. DNA of the CDR3: TGCAGCGTTGAAACACAGGCTAACTATGGCTACACCTTC.

The rearrangement links TRBV7-6 to TRBJ2-1, with a possible D match to TRBD2 (6 bases). The CDR3 runs 13 residues. Germline CDR1 SGHVS, CDR2 FNYEAQ. V gave up 3 bases and J gave up 9 bases, with 12 bases separating them. CDR3 in DNA: TGTGCCAGCAGCTTCCGACTAGAGGCTGAGCAGTTCTTC. This sequence encodes CASSFRLEAEQFF.

The V and J genes are TRBV4-2 and TRBJ1-5; perhaps TRBD1 as D (6 bases). Germline assignment: CDR1 LGHNA and CDR2 YNFKEQ. Between the trimmed V and J ends, which lost 1 base and 6 bases, there was a span of 10 bases. This CDR3 is built from 14 residues. CDR3 DNA: TGTGCCAGCAGCCAAGGTCTAGGGGGTCAGCCCCAGCATTTT. Residues: CASSQGLGGQPQHF.

The genes are TRBV18 and TRBJ1-2; maybe TRBD1 (5 bases). This CDR3 comprises 14 residues. V lost 3 bases, J lost 7 bases, and 15 bases lay in between. From germline, CDR1 is KGHSH and CDR2 LQKENI. The CDR3 DNA reads as TGTGCCAGCTCACCTCAAGAAGGGGAGGCTGGCTACACCTTC. It yields the protein CASSPQEGEAGYTF.

This chain joins TRBV25-1 and TRBJ2-2, with no clear D. Trimming stripped 3 bases from V and 2 bases from J, with 7 bases between. The germline V gene has CDR1 MGHDK and CDR2 SYGVNS. The CDR3 runs 14 residues. This CDR3 reads CASSERYNTGELFF. The CDR3 nucleotides are TGTGCCAGCAGTGAGAGGTACAACACCGGGGAGCTGTTTTTT.

The chain is built from TRBV7-8 and TRBJ1-3; D call uncertain. The CDR3 sequence is 15 residues long. Trimming took 2 bases from V and 0 from J, leaving 8 bases between them. CDR1 is SGHVS, CDR2 FQNEAQ, per germline. The CDR3 spells CASSLYASSGNTIYF. DNA of the CDR3: TGTGCCAGCAGCTTATATGCGAGCTCTGGAAACACCATATATTTT.

This clone was seen more than once but under ten times. The V call is TRBV4-2, the J call TRBJ1-6; D perhaps matches TRBD1 (5 bases). The ends were cut back, 1 base at V and 9 bases at J, with 10 bases in the middle. From germline, CDR1 is LGHNA and CDR2 YNFKEQ. This CDR3 comprises 14 residues. The CDR3 DNA reads TGTGCCAGCAGCCAAGGGGCAGGGTCTTCACCCCTCCACTTT. This encodes CASSQGAGSSPLHF.

The chain employs TRBV19 and TRBJ1-1; 8 bases match TRBD1. Per the germline V gene, CDR1 is LNHDA and CDR2 is SQIVND (reference sequence). The trim removed 3 bases at V and 3 bases at J, leaving 6 bases unmatched. The CDR3 has 15 residues. As DNA, the CDR3 is TGTGCCAGTAGTATCACCTCGACAGGGGACACTGAAGCTTTCTTT. Translating gives CASSITSTGDTEAFF. Full variable domain (missing parts from reference TRBV19 and TRBJ1-1): DGGITQSPKYLFRKEGQNVTLSCEQNLNHDAMYWYRQDPGQGLRLIYYSQIVNDFQKGDIAEGYSVSREKKESFPLTVTSAQKNPTAFYLCASSITSTGDTEAFFGQGTRLTVV.

This clone was seen only once. The chain is built from TRBV30 and TRBJ1-1, with 7 bases that match TRBD1. V lost 2 bases, J lost 0 bases, and 6 bases stayed unmatched. Germline CDR1 is GTSNPN and CDR2 is SVGIG (reference sequence). CDR3 length: 15 amino acids. CDR3: CAWSRDSPMNTEAFF. The CDR3 DNA reads as TGTGCCTGGAGTCGGGACAGCCCCATGAACACTGAAGCTTTCTTT.

V and J are TRBV19 and TRBJ1-2; 7 bases are a match to TRBD1. V dropped 4 bases and J dropped 4; count of bases not matched to a gene: 6. The CDR3 runs 14 residues. Germline lookup yields CDR1 LNHDA and CDR2 SQIVND (reference sequence). The CDR3 DNA sequence: TGTGCCAGTAGTACCCCCGGGACAGCCTATGGCTACACCTTC. Translated: CASSTPGTAYGYTF.

V and J are TRBV10-3 and TRBJ2-5; 12 bases fit TRBD2. CDR3 length: 16 amino acids. Germline assignment: CDR1 ENHRY and CDR2 SYGVKD. With V trimmed by 6 bases and J by 1 base, 6 bases remained unmatched. In DNA, the CDR3 is TGTGCCATCAGCCTCGGGACTAGCGGGCCCCAAGAGACCCAGTACTTC. Its protein is CAISLGTSGPQETQYF.

The chain links TRBV29-1 to TRBJ1-3; TRBD1 agrees at 9 bases. Germline CDR1 reads SQVTM; CDR2 reads ANQGSEA. CDR3 length: 16 residues. Losses at the gene ends were 6 bases for V and 0 bases for J; bases not matched to a gene: 9. For the CDR3, the DNA is TGCAGCGTCCGGGGGACAGGGCCAAGCTCTGGAAACACCATATATTTT. Translation: CSVRGTGPSSGNTIYF.

The chain couples TRBV19 to TRBJ1-1; 9 positions match TRBD1. The germline V gene has CDR1 LNHDA and CDR2 SQIVND (reference sequence). V lost 1 base, J lost 0 bases, and 3 bases stayed unmatched. The CDR3 extends over 16 amino acids. CDR3: CASSIGTGAMNTEAFF. The CDR3 DNA reads as TGTGCCAGTAGTATAGGGACAGGGGCCATGAACACTGAAGCTTTCTTT.

In its sample, this clone was seen once. The chain has TRBV30 and TRBJ2-1, with 10 bases that match TRBD2. From germline, CDR1 is GTSNPN and CDR2 SVGIG (reference sequence). The CDR3 has 15 amino acids. Trimming removed 0 bases from V and 4 bases from J; junction bases left unmatched: 3. In DNA, the CDR3 is TGTGCCTGGAGTGTAGATAGCGGGGGGTACAATGAGCAGTTCTTC. It codes for CAWSVDSGGYNEQFF.

The CDR3 protein is CASSVLGTELNQPQHF. CDR3 DNA: TGTGCCAGCAGTGTCTTAGGGACAGAACTTAATCAGCCCCAGCATTTT. The V and J genes are TRBV6-1 and TRBJ1-5; 7 bases fit TRBD1. The CDR3 length is 16 residues. Germline CDR1 and CDR2: MNHNS and SASEGT. V shed 4 bases and J 4 bases; nucleotides not matched to a gene: 10.

CDR3 in DNA: TGTGCCATCAGTGAGTCGAACAGGGACGGCTACACCTTC. Translating gives CAISESNRDGYTF. V is TRBV10-3 and J is TRBJ1-2; TRBD1 might be the D (6 bases). Trimming stripped 0 bases from V and 8 bases from J, with 10 bases between. From germline, CDR1 is ENHRY and CDR2 SYGVKD. The CDR3 is 13 residues long.

This chain links TRBV28 with TRBJ1-6, with 8 bases aligning to TRBD1. From germline, CDR1 is MDHEN and CDR2 SYDVKM. With 3 bases clipped from V and 6 bases from J, the junction kept 10 bases outside the gene matches. This CDR3 has 17 residues. The CDR3 here is CASSFGQGGFGNSPLHF. For the CDR3, the DNA is TGTGCCAGCAGTTTTGGACAGGGCGGCTTCGGTAATTCACCCCTCCACTTT.